A selection of T cell receptor beta chains follows, all from one sample in a study of blood T cell repertoires in COVID-19. Libraries were prepared by immunoSEQ multiplex PCR; TCRdb keeps only in-frame clonotypes and omits some of them. Of over 80,000 clones listed, over 75% are singletons. The sequenced material came from peripheral blood. These receptors all come from a man between 65 and 85 years old with acute or convalescent COVID-19. CDR3s include the opening cysteine and the closing phenylalanine or tryptophan. The D gene is left open where the match is weak. Size is stated for part of the rows, as once, few or many counts, or as a class when the clone is expanded.

NA	TRBD1	17	TRBV3-1/TRBV3-2	TRBJ1-6	TGTGCCAGCAGCCTCAGGGGGCTCAGCCGCGGAGATTCACCCCTCCACTTT	CASSLRGLSRGDSPLHF
NA	TRBD1	13	TRBV5-4	TRBJ1-2	TGTGCCAGCACGGAGGACAGGGGTAATGGCTACACCTTC	CASTEDRGNGYTF
NA	TRBD1	13	TRBV5-1	TRBJ1-1	TGCGCCAGCAGCTGGGGACAGCCCGACGGAGCTTTCTTT	CASSWGQPDGAFF
NA	NA	14	TRBV18	TRBJ1-6	TGTGCCAGCTCAACGGCAGGGATGGAGTCACCCCTCCACTTT	CASSTAGMESPLHF
NA	TRBD2	21	TRBV19	TRBJ2-2	TGTGCCAGTAGTACACTAAGGAATCCGGGACTAGCGGGAGGGCCATCCGGGGAGCTGTTTTTT	CASSTLRNPGLAGGPSGELFF
NA	TRBD1	15	TRBV4-1	TRBJ1-4	TGCGCCAGCAGCCACACAGGGGCGTCTAATGAAAAACTGTTTTTT	CASSHTGASNEKLFF
NA	NA	13	TRBV3-1/TRBV3-2	TRBJ1-1	TGTGCCAGCAGCCGGACAGTGAACACTGAAGCTTTCTTT	CASSRTVNTEAFF
NA	TRBD1	14	TRBV5-6	TRBJ2-7	TGTGCCAGCAGCCCGGGACAGGGTCGGCGGGAGCAGTACTTC	CASSPGQGRREQYF
NA	TRBD1	16	TRBV18	TRBJ1-5	TGTGCCAGCTCACCACCGGGGACAGGTTCGCATCAGCCCCAGCATTTT	CASSPPGTGSHQPQHF
NA	NA	14	TRBV6-5	TRBJ2-7	TGTGCCAGCAGTTACTCTGGGGGGAGAGGAGAGCAGTACTTC	CASSYSGGRGEQYF
NA	NA	16	TRBV6-2/TRBV6-3	TRBJ2-1	TGTGCCAGCAGTTACGCGGGCGGGGGCCTTAACAATGAGCAGTTCTTC	CASSYAGGGLNNEQFF
NA	TRBD1	12	TRBV6-5	TRBJ1-5	TGTGCCAGCGTGGACAGGGATCAGCCCCAGCATTTT	CASVDRDQPQHF
NA	NA	14	TRBV5-1	TRBJ2-7	TGCGCCAGCAGCTTGGGAGGGAACTCCTACGAGCAGTACTTC	CASSLGGNSYEQYF
NA	NA	16	TRBV28	TRBJ1-2	TGTGCCAGCAGTACGCCGACACAGTCCCCCCTTTATGGCTACACCTTC	CASSTPTQSPLYGYTF
NA	NA	17	TRBV4-1	TRBJ1-1	TGCGCCAGCAGCCAAAACCCCCGGGGGAAGATGAACACTGAAGCTTTCTTT	CASSQNPRGKMNTEAFF
NA	NA	18	TRBV6-2/TRBV6-3	TRBJ1-1	TGTGCCAGCAGTTACTCGTTTTCCCGGAGCGACTTGAACACTGAAGCTTTCTTT	CASSYSFSRSDLNTEAFF
NA	TRBD1	15	TRBV28	TRBJ2-7	TGTGCCAGCAGTTTGGGGACAGGGGGCTCCTACGAGCAGTACTTC	CASSLGTGGSYEQYF
NA	NA	14	TRBV19	TRBJ2-7	TGTGCCAGTAGTTTCGGTCAGGGGTACGGCGAGCAGTACTTC	CASSFGQGYGEQYF
NA	TRBD2	12	TRBV10-3	TRBJ2-7	TGTGCCATCAGTGAGGGAGCGGGGGAGCAGTACTTC	CAISEGAGEQYF
NA	TRBD1	15	TRBV11-2	TRBJ1-5	TGTGCCAGCAGCCCACAGGGGCTAGAAAATCAGCCCCAGCATTTT	CASSPQGLENQPQHF
NA	NA	13	TRBV6-5	TRBJ2-3	TGTGCCAGCAGTACCGGGACATCCGGGACGCAGTATTTT	CASSTGTSGTQYF
NA	NA	13	TRBV2	TRBJ1-1	TGTGCCAGCAGTCGCGATATGAACACTGAAGCTTTCTTT	CASSRDMNTEAFF
NA	NA	11	TRBV28	TRBJ2-7	TGTGCCAGCAGTCCAAACTACGAGCAGTACTTC	CASSPNYEQYF
few	NA	15	TRBV3-1/TRBV3-2	TRBJ2-7	TGTGCCAGCAGCCAAGCCCCGGGACTGAGCTACGAGCAGTACTTC	CASSQAPGLSYEQYF
NA	NA	15	TRBV7-2	TRBJ2-3	TGTGCCAGCAGCGTAGGGTCGGGTAGCGGAGATACGCAGTATTTT	CASSVGSGSGDTQYF
once	NA	14	TRBV24-1	TRBJ2-7	TGTGCCACCAGCCAGACGGGAAGCTCCTACGAGCAGTACTTC	CATSQTGSSYEQYF
NA	NA	14	TRBV18	TRBJ1-5	TGTGCCAGCTCACCGGCAGGGTCAGATCAGCCCCAGCATTTT	CASSPAGSDQPQHF